Listed below are T cell receptor beta chains from one sample, sequenced in a study of blood T cell repertoires in COVID-19. The method was immunoSEQ multiplex PCR; TCRdb's version includes in-frame clones alone and lacks a portion of them. Here the sample spans hundreds of thousands of clones, roughly 90% being singletons. Sequenced: peripheral blood. These receptors came from a man younger than 35 with COVID-19, enrolled during active disease. Each CDR3 is given with its conserved first and last residue. Fields, in order: D gene, J gene, V gene, clone size, CDR3 DNA, CDR3 protein. A D gene is named only where the DNA matches it firmly. Rows give clone size only sometimes, using once, few, many, or a class for an expanded clone.

>TRBD1|TRBJ2-7|TRBV10-1|NA
TGCGCCAGCAGCGAAAGTGGGGGACAGGGCTACGAGCAGTACTTC
CASSESGGQGYEQYF
>NA|TRBJ2-1|TRBV5-4|NA
TGTGCCAGCAGCTTTAGAGGGAGCTTATCCTACAATGAGCAGTTCTTC
CASSFRGSLSYNEQFF
>NA|TRBJ2-1|TRBV3-1/TRBV3-2|NA
TGTGCCAGCAGCCCGCACAGGGACCTGAGGAATGAGCAGTTCTTC
CASSPHRDLRNEQFF
>NA|TRBJ1-1|TRBV7-2|NA
TGTGCCAGCAGCGCGCTCCGGAGGAACACTGAAGCTTTCTTT
CASSALRRNTEAFF
>TRBD1|TRBJ1-5|TRBV6-5|NA
TGTGCCAGCAGCCCGGACAGGGATAATGGTCAGCCCCAGCATTTT
CASSPDRDNGQPQHF
>TRBD1|TRBJ2-5|TRBV7-9|once
TGTGCCAGCAGCCCGACAGGGATCCAAGAGACCCAGTACTTC
CASSPTGIQETQYF
>TRBD1|TRBJ2-1|TRBV5-1|NA
TGCGCCAGCAGCTTGTGGGGACAGGGAACCGATGAGCAGTTCTTC
CASSLWGQGTDEQFF
>TRBD2|TRBJ2-1|TRBV9|NA
TGTGCCAGCAGCGTTAATAGCGGGAATGAGCAGTTCTTC
CASSVNSGNEQFF
>TRBD2|TRBJ2-2|TRBV6-5|NA
TGTGCCAGCCAACTACTAGCGGGAGGTACCGGGGAGCTGTTTTTT
CASQLLAGGTGELFF
>TRBD2|TRBJ2-7|TRBV30|NA
TGTGCCTGGAGTGTGCAGCTAGCGGGGACCTACGAGCAGTACTTC
CAWSVQLAGTYEQYF
>NA|TRBJ2-2|TRBV5-1|NA
TGCGCCAGCAGCTCGGGACCGGGAGACACCGGGGAGCTGTTTTTT
CASSSGPGDTGELFF
>NA|TRBJ2-7|TRBV20-1|NA
TGCAGTGCTAGTCTAGCCGGGGCCTACGAGCAGTACTTC
CSASLAGAYEQYF
>TRBD1|TRBJ1-2|TRBV11-1|NA
TGTGCCAGCAGCTCAGGACAGGAAGGGGGCTACACCTTC
CASSSGQEGGYTF
>TRBD2|TRBJ2-7|TRBV11-2|NA
TGTGCCAGCAGCATTCTAGCGGGGGGCAACTCCTACGAGCAGTACTTC
CASSILAGGNSYEQYF
>NA|TRBJ1-2|TRBV6-5|NA
TGTGCCAGCAGTTACTTCCAGGGCTATGGCTACACCTTC
CASSYFQGYGYTF
>NA|TRBJ1-2|TRBV27|NA
TGTGCCAGCAGTGGGGAGGACCCTCATGGCTACACCTTC
CASSGEDPHGYTF
>NA|TRBJ2-7|TRBV6-5|NA
TGTGCCAGCAGTTACTCCCCGACAGGACAAACCTACGAGCAGTACTTC
CASSYSPTGQTYEQYF
>TRBD1|TRBJ2-3|TRBV27|NA
TGTGCCAGCAGCCGAGGGCAGGGGGAAACAGATACGCAGTATTTT
CASSRGQGETDTQYF
>NA|TRBJ1-1|TRBV3-1/TRBV3-2|NA
TGTGCCAGCAGCCAAGCTCGGAGAAACACTGAAGCTTTCTTT
CASSQARRNTEAFF
>NA|TRBJ2-1|TRBV7-9|few
TGTGCCAGCGGGGGAACAGGGTACAATGAGCAGTTCTTC
CASGGTGYNEQFF
>TRBD1|TRBJ2-3|TRBV2|once
TGTGCCACCGGGACAGGGAGCACAGATACGCAGTATTTT
CATGTGSTDTQYF
>NA|TRBJ2-5|TRBV7-2|NA
TGTGCCAGCAGCTTAGTAGGATGGGTCAGGGAAGAGACCCAGTACTTC
CASSLVGWVREETQYF
>NA|TRBJ2-3|TRBV7-3|NA
TGTGCCAGCAGCTCCGCGGGGGCTCAGACGCAGTATTTT
CASSSAGAQTQYF
>NA|TRBJ1-3|TRBV5-1|NA
TGCGCCAGCAGCTTGCTCGGGACAATTGGAAACACCATATATTTT
CASSLLGTIGNTIYF
>NA|TRBJ1-4|TRBV7-9|NA
TGTGCCAGCAGCTTACTATTTAATGAAAAACTGTTTTTT
CASSLLFNEKLFF
>NA|TRBJ1-3|TRBV10-2|NA
TGCGCCAGCAGTGGAGGGCCCAACTCTGGAAACACCATATATTTT
CASSGGPNSGNTIYF
>NA|TRBJ1-2|TRBV3-1/TRBV3-2|NA
TGTGCCAGCAGCAGTAGCGTCGGGAACTATGGCTACACCTTC
CASSSSVGNYGYTF
>TRBD2|TRBJ2-7|TRBV3-1/TRBV3-2|NA
TGTGCCAGCAGCCAGGCGTTGGCGGGAGTCTACGAGCAGTACTTC
CASSQALAGVYEQYF
>TRBD2|TRBJ2-3|TRBV9|NA
TGTGCCAGCAGCATAGCGGGAGAGGTGGGACTTACGCAGTATTTT
CASSIAGEVGLTQYF
>TRBD1|TRBJ1-1|TRBV15|NA
TGTGCCACCAGCAGTCAGGGGGTCACTGAAGCTTTCTTT
CATSSQGVTEAFF
>NA|TRBJ2-3|TRBV5-4|NA
TGTGCCAGCAGCTTGCCAGGGGTTTCAGATACGCAGTATTTT
CASSLPGVSDTQYF
>TRBD1|TRBJ2-6|TRBV19|once
TGTGCCAGTAGTATAGAGGGACAGGGCTTCTCTGGGGCCAACGTCCTGACTTTC
CASSIEGQGFSGANVLTF
>TRBD2|TRBJ2-1|TRBV7-3|NA
TGTGCCAGCAGCCAACAACCGGGACTAGGAGACAATGAGCAGTTCTTC
CASSQQPGLGDNEQFF
>NA|TRBJ1-1|TRBV6-5|NA
TGTGCCAGCAGTCCCTGGAGGACCGCCACCGAAGCTTTCTTT
CASSPWRTATEAFF
>TRBD1|TRBJ2-3|TRBV7-2|NA
TGTGCCAGCAGCTCGGGACAGGGGGGCACAGATACGCAGTATTTT
CASSSGQGGTDTQYF
>TRBD2|TRBJ2-7|TRBV4-1|NA
TGCGCCAGCAGCCAGTTTACGGGAGGGTACGAGCAGTACTTC
CASSQFTGGYEQYF
>TRBD1|TRBJ2-4|TRBV5-1|NA
TGCGCCAGCAGCCCTACCGACAGGGGAGCCATTCAGTACTTC
CASSPTDRGAIQYF
>NA|TRBJ1-5|TRBV3-1/TRBV3-2|NA
TGTGCCAGCAGCCAAGAACAGAATCAGCCCCAGCATTTT
CASSQEQNQPQHF
>NA|TRBJ1-1|TRBV7-2|NA
TGTGCCACCGCCTGGTTTTCGGACACTGAAGCTTTCTTT
CATAWFSDTEAFF
>NA|TRBJ2-2|TRBV7-8|NA
TGTGCCAGCAGCCTTTTGACATCCACCGGGGAGCTGTTTTTT
CASSLLTSTGELFF
>NA|TRBJ2-7|TRBV6-2/TRBV6-3|NA
TGTGCCAGCAGTTCGACGAGCAGGGGAGGGTCCTACGAGCAGTACTTC
CASSSTSRGGSYEQYF
>NA|TRBJ1-6|TRBV19|NA
TGTGCCAGTAGTGCCGACAGTGGAATTGCACCCCTCCACTTT
CASSADSGIAPLHF
>TRBD2|TRBJ2-2|TRBV11-2|NA
TGTGCCAGCAGCCCCTATCACGCGGGAGCGAGCACCGGGGAGCTGTTTTTT
CASSPYHAGASTGELFF
>NA|TRBJ2-7|TRBV12-3/TRBV12-4|NA
TGTGCCAGCAGTTTAGGGCCCACCTACGAGCAGTACTTC
CASSLGPTYEQYF
>NA|TRBJ1-6|TRBV3-1/TRBV3-2|once
TGTGCCAGCAGCCGAGCCCCCGCTATCAATCCCCTCCACTTT
CASSRAPAINPLHF
>NA|TRBJ2-5|TRBV4-1|NA
TGCGCCAGCAGCCAAGAGGGCAGGGGAGTTGGAGAGACCCAGTACTTC
CASSQEGRGVGETQYF
>TRBD2|TRBJ2-5|TRBV19|NA
TGTGCCAGTAGTATAGGAGCGGGGGGTTTGGAGACCCAGTACTTC
CASSIGAGGLETQYF
>TRBD2|TRBJ2-5|TRBV2|NA
TGTGCCAGCACGACTAGCGGGGGGCAAGAGACCCAGTACTTC
CASTTSGGQETQYF
>NA|TRBJ1-1|TRBV5-4|once
TGTGCCAGCAGCTCCTTCACAGGGTCTGACACTGAAGCTTTCTTT
CASSSFTGSDTEAFF
>TRBD2|TRBJ2-7|TRBV4-1|NA
TGCGCCAGCAGCCAAGATGGGCTAGCGGGTTACGCGGGGCAGTACTTC
CASSQDGLAGYAGQYF
>NA|TRBJ2-3|TRBV9|NA
TGTGCCAGCAGTTGGGGCCTCACAGATACGCAGTATTTT
CASSWGLTDTQYF
>NA|TRBJ1-3|TRBV5-8|NA
TGTGCCAGCAGCTTGGCACTGGCGGTGTCGATCCATGGAAACACCATATATTTT
CASSLALAVSIHGNTIYF
>TRBD1|TRBJ2-2|TRBV5-1|NA
TGCGCCAGCATGGCCGGGGGACAGGCGGCCTTGAACACCGGGGAGCTGTTTTTT
CASMAGGQAALNTGELFF
>TRBD1|TRBJ2-3|TRBV6-5|once
TGTGCCAGCAGAAAACAGGGGGCGAGAGATACGCAGTATTTT
CASRKQGARDTQYF